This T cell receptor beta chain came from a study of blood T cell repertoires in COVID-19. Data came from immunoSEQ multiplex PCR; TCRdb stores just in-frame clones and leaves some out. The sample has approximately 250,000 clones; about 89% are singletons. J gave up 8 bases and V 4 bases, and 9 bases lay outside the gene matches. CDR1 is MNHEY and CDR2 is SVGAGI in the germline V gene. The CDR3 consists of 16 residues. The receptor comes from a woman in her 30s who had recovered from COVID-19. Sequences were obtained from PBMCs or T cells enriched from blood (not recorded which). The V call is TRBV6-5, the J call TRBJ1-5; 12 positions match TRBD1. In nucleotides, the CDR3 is TGTGCCAGCAGTTGGGACAGGGGGCTCCCCTCGGAGCCCCAGCATTTT. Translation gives CASSWDRGLPSEPQHF.